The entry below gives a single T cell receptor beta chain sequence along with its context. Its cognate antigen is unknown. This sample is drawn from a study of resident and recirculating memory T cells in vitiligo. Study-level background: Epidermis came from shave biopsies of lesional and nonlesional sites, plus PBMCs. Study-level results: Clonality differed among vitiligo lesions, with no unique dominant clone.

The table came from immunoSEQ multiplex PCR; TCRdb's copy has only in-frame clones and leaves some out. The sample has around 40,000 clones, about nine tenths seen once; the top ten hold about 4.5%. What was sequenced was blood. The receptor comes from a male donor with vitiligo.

As DNA, the CDR3 is TGTGCCAGCAGCCTCGGACAGGGGGCGCTAGGCTACACCTTC. This sequence encodes CASSLGQGALGYTF. The chain has TRBV9 and TRBJ1-2, with TRBD1 matching 11 bases. The CDR3 length is 14 residues. The germline V gene encodes CDR1 SGDLS and CDR2 YYNGEE. Trimming took 4 bases from V and 8 from J; bases not matched to a gene: 7.